This T cell receptor (beta chain) derives from a study of blood T cells in healthy people across ages. Regarding the study as a whole: Naive T cell percentage and TCR beta diversity correlated strongly. Calculation of diversity from one million T cells yielded estimates considered to be underestimates. Roughly linearly, TCR beta diversity per million T cells fell as age increased.

Losses at the gene ends were 5 bases for V and 1 base for J; bases not matched to a gene: 13. Germline V gene lookup returns CDR1 SGHVS and CDR2 FNYEAQ. This CDR3 spans 17 amino acids. A sample-barcoded 5' primer and a J-beta primer mix were used in a second PCR of about 7 to 12 cycles. TCRdb ran MiXCR on the 5' RACE reads and lists one entry per CDR3 protein. This table holds 580,000 or so distinct CDR3 sequences, roughly 48% found once. This clonotype showed up just a few times. The antigen is not known. The individuals who served as donors were healthy Caucasians living in Russia, aged roughly 6 to 100.

This receptor was identified in a man aged 80 or over in good health. Material for sequencing was blood. The genes are TRBV7-6 and TRBJ2-5, with TRBD1 matching 7 bases. Here the CDR3 DNA reads TGTGCCAGCAGCAAAGACGCAGGGGGTACGGGCCAAGAGACCCAGTACTTC. Amino acids: CASSKDAGGTGQETQYF.